The source of this TCR beta chain is a study of T cells in localized non-small cell lung cancer. This table comes from immunoSEQ multiplex PCR, and its TCRdb copy is limited to in-frame clones, with some not included. This sample has about 21,000 clones; approximately 85% occur once, and the top ten carry 25% to 35%. CDR1 and CDR2 from the germline V gene are SQVTM and ANQGSEA. The CDR3 sequence is 12 residues long. V was clipped by 5 bases and J by 6 bases, with 11 bases between them. The source was peripheral blood mononuclear cells, collected before any cancer treatment. The J gene is TRBJ2-1, the V gene TRBV29-1; D might be TRBD2 (5 bases). This TCR was sampled from a male donor older than 55 with stage II lung adenocarcinoma. The CDR3 loop is CSVPSSSNEQFF. DNA of the CDR3: TGCAGCGTTCCATCTAGCAGCAATGAGCAGTTCTTC.